A selection of T cell receptor beta chains follows, all from one sample in a study of cytotoxic CD8 clonotypes in ibrutinib-treated CLL. Assay: immunoSEQ multiplex PCR; the TCRdb copy retains only in-frame clones and omits some. In the table there are 45,000 to 50,000 clones, around half of which are singletons. This sample comprised PBMCs, obtained after 12 months of ibrutinib treatment. The receptor source for this set is a human donor with chronic lymphocytic leukemia. Each CDR3 is given with its conserved first and last residue. The order of the fields is J gene, D gene, V gene, clone size, CDR3 DNA, CDR3 protein. D genes are given only for firm matches. Clone size is not always given. Where it is, it says once, few, many or a class for expanded clones.

>TRBJ1-2|.|TRBV9|.
TGTGCCAGCAGCGTGGGGGGCACGACTAACTATGGCTACACCTTC
CASSVGGTTNYGYTF
>TRBJ2-3|.|TRBV4-1|.
TGCGCCAGCAGCCAAGCGGCTAGCTCGGCAGATACGCAGTATTTT
CASSQAASSADTQYF
>TRBJ1-5|.|TRBV2|few
TGTGCCAGCAGTGACAGACCCTATAGCAATCAGCCCCAGCATTTT
CASSDRPYSNQPQHF
>TRBJ1-1|.|TRBV5-6|.
TGTGCCAGCAGGTTCGCGGGGACTGAAGCTTTCTTT
CASRFAGTEAFF
>TRBJ1-4|TRBD1|TRBV29-1|.
TGCAGCGTTGAGGGACAGGGCTGGGGTGAAAAACTGTTTTTT
CSVEGQGWGEKLFF
>TRBJ2-7|.|TRBV6-6|few
TGTGCCAGCAGTTACGGGCAGGTCGCATCCTACGAGCAGTACTTC
CASSYGQVASYEQYF
>TRBJ2-5|TRBD1|TRBV7-2|few
TGTGCCAGCAGCCCCGGGACAGGGGCGACAGAGACCCAGTACTTC
CASSPGTGATETQYF
>TRBJ1-2|.|TRBV4-2|.
TGTGCCAGCAGCTTGAACAGGGTAGGCTACACCTTC
CASSLNRVGYTF
>TRBJ1-3|.|TRBV11-2|.
TGTGCCAGCAGCTTAGAGGGAAACACCATATATTTT
CASSLEGNTIYF
>TRBJ2-3|TRBD2|TRBV5-1|.
TGCGCCAGCAGGAATAGCGGGATCACAGATACGCAGTATTTT
CASRNSGITDTQYF
>TRBJ2-5|TRBD2|TRBV27|.
TGTGCCAGCAGTTTATTTGGGACTAGCGGCCAAGAGACCCAGTACTTC
CASSLFGTSGQETQYF
>TRBJ2-7|TRBD1|TRBV6-1|.
TGTGCCAGCAGTGAAGGGACAGGGGACTCCTACGAGCAGTACTTC
CASSEGTGDSYEQYF
>TRBJ2-7|.|TRBV5-6|.
TGTGCCAGCAGCTTGGAAACCCAGGGGAACGAGCAGTACTTC
CASSLETQGNEQYF
>TRBJ2-7|TRBD2|TRBV2|.
TGTGCCGGGGGAGGGTCCTACGAGCAGTACTTC
CAGGGSYEQYF
>TRBJ2-2|.|TRBV2|many
TGTGCCAGCAGTGAGAAGGACTATTCCGGGGAGCTGTTTTTT
CASSEKDYSGELFF
>TRBJ2-1|.|TRBV4-1|.
TGCGCCAGCAGCTTGGGGACAAGCTCCTACAATGAGCAGTTCTTC
CASSLGTSSYNEQFF
>TRBJ1-2|TRBD1|TRBV4-1|.
TGCGCCAGCAGCCAAGCGGGACAGATCTATGGCTACACCTTC
CASSQAGQIYGYTF
>TRBJ2-7|.|TRBV7-8|.
TGTGCCAGCAGCTCCTCGCACGTCTCCTACGAGCAGTACTTC
CASSSSHVSYEQYF
>TRBJ2-7|.|TRBV6-6|.
TGTGCCAGCAGGGGTCCCGCTAGGCAGTACTTC
CASRGPARQYF
>TRBJ1-3|TRBD1|TRBV6-6|once
TGTGCCAGCAGTTACGGACAGGCAGACTCTGGAAACACCATATATTTT
CASSYGQADSGNTIYF
>TRBJ2-6|TRBD2|TRBV23-1|.
TGCGCCAGCAGTCAATACGGGAGGGCCGGGAGAGGGGCCAACGTCCTGACTTTC
CASSQYGRAGRGANVLTF
>TRBJ2-4|TRBD2|TRBV2|.
TGTGCCAGCAGTGAAGCAGGCGCTAGCGGATACGGTTCAGCCAAAAACATTCAGTACTTC
CASSEAGASGYGSAKNIQYF
>TRBJ2-3|.|TRBV7-2|.
TGTGCCAGCAGCTTAGTGGTTGGAGATACGCAGTATTTT
CASSLVVGDTQYF
>TRBJ1-6|TRBD1|TRBV6-1|few
TGTGCCACACCCGGGACAGGGGGGAATTCACCCCTCCACTTT
CATPGTGGNSPLHF
>TRBJ1-2|TRBD1|TRBV2|once
TGTGCCAGCAGTACCCGGGACAGGCTAAGGATGGACTACACCTTC
CASSTRDRLRMDYTF
>TRBJ1-4|.|TRBV10-1|.
TGCGCCAGCAGTTCAGGGGCCTCAACTAATGAAAAACTGTTTTTT
CASSSGASTNEKLFF
>TRBJ1-4|TRBD1|TRBV15|.
TGTGCCACCAGCAGGGGACAGGGGAATGAAAAACTGTTTTTT
CATSRGQGNEKLFF
>TRBJ2-1|.|TRBV5-1|.
TGCGCCAGCAGCTTAGGGCGGGATGGGTTGCAGTTCTTC
CASSLGRDGLQFF
>TRBJ1-2|.|TRBV19|.
TGTGCCAGTAGTACAACCGGAGCCGGTGGCGGCTACACCTTC
CASSTTGAGGGYTF
>TRBJ2-7|TRBD2|TRBV5-1|.
TGCGCCAGCAGCTCCCGGACTAGCGGGCCAACCTACGAGCAGTACTTC
CASSSRTSGPTYEQYF
>TRBJ2-7|TRBD1|TRBV5-5|.
TGTGCCAGCAGCGCCCGACAGGGCTCCTACGAGCAGTACTTC
CASSARQGSYEQYF
>TRBJ1-2|.|TRBV29-1|.
TGCAGCGTAGAGGGTGTCAACTATGGCTACACCTTC
CSVEGVNYGYTF
>TRBJ1-1|TRBD1|TRBV5-6|.
TGTGCCAGCAGCTTGATCGGGGTCCGACAGGGGAACACTGAAGCTTTCTTT
CASSLIGVRQGNTEAFF
>TRBJ1-5|.|TRBV2|.
TGTGCCAGCAGCCCTTTAGATTCCGACAAATGGCCCCAGCATTTT
CASSPLDSDKWPQHF
>TRBJ2-7|TRBD1|TRBV7-2|.
TGTGCCAGCAGCTCGCGACCTTCCGGGACAGGGCGCTACGAGCAGTACTTC
CASSSRPSGTGRYEQYF
>TRBJ1-1|.|TRBV29-1|.
TGCAGCGTTGAAGATCGGGTTGAAGCTTTCTTT
CSVEDRVEAFF
>TRBJ2-7|.|TRBV4-1|.
TGCGCCAGCAGCCCCCGGTTAGGTTATAGCTCCTACGAGCAGTACTTC
CASSPRLGYSSYEQYF
>TRBJ1-5|.|TRBV19|.
TGTGCCAGTAGTCCCCTCCGGGACGCGAGGGGTCAGCCCCAGCATTTT
CASSPLRDARGQPQHF
>TRBJ2-1|.|TRBV27|.
TGTGCCAGCAGCCTATCAGACATCAACTCCTACAATGAGCAGTTCTTC
CASSLSDINSYNEQFF
>TRBJ2-7|.|TRBV11-2|few
TGTGCCAGCAGCTCGACAGGTTACCCGGGTGAGCAGTACTTC
CASSSTGYPGEQYF
>TRBJ2-7|TRBD2|TRBV27|.
TGTGCCAGCAGCTTTGGTAGCGGGACCAAGGGCTACGAGCAGTACTTC
CASSFGSGTKGYEQYF
>TRBJ1-1|.|TRBV4-1|many
TGCGCCAGCAGCCCAGACCTACGTGGGGACACTGAAGCTTTCTTT
CASSPDLRGDTEAFF
>TRBJ1-3|.|TRBV9|.
TGTGCCAGCAGCGTAGCGACCTCTGGAAACACCATATATTTT
CASSVATSGNTIYF
>TRBJ2-7|TRBD2|TRBV27|.
TGTGCCAGCAGTTTAGCCGGACTAGCGGGTGAGGGGCCCTACGAGCAGTACTTC
CASSLAGLAGEGPYEQYF